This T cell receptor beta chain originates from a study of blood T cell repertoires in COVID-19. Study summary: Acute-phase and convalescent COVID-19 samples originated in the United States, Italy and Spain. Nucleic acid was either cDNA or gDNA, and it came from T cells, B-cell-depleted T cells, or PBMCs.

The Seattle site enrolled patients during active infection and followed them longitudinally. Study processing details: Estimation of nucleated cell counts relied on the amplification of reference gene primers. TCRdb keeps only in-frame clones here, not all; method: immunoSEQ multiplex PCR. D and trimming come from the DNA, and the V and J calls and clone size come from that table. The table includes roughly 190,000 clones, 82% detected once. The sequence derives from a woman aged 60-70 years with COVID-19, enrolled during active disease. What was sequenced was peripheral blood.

The CDR3 protein is CATSDSDSGYSNQPQHF. The CDR3, as DNA: TGTGCCACCAGTGATTCGGACAGCGGTTATAGCAATCAGCCCCAGCATTTT. The chain links TRBV24-1 to TRBJ1-5; possible D gene TRBD1, 6 bases. Looked up from germline, CDR1 is KGHDR and CDR2 is SFDVKD. This CDR3 is built from 17 residues. The V gene lost 2 bases and the J gene lost 0 bases, with 13 bases spanning the gap.